The 17 T cell receptor beta chains below were found in one sample sequenced in a study of cytomegalovirus exposure and HLA in healthy donors. With 60 Vbeta and 13 Jbeta primers, the PCR was carried out. Using immunoSEQ multiplex PCR, the repertoire was profiled, and TCRdb retains in-frame clones only, with some absent. The profile shows about 160,000 clones, approximately 82% of them singletons. The sample was PBMCs. The source is a male donor in good health and CMV-seronegative.

V is TRBV6-6 and J is TRBJ1-1, with TRBD1 matching 7 bases. With 4 bases clipped from V and 5 bases from J, the junction kept 4 bases outside the gene matches. This CDR3 is built from 13 residues. CDR1 and CDR2 from the germline V gene are MNHNY and SVGAGI (reference sequence). The chain's CDR3 is CASSLQGQTEAFF. The CDR3 region has the DNA TGTGCCAGCAGTTTACAGGGGCAGACTGAAGCTTTCTTT.

The J gene is TRBJ2-7, the V gene TRBV5-1; TRBD1 matches at 7 bases. The CDR3 has 17 residues. V trimming: 1 base; J trimming: 3 bases; junction bases outside the gene matches: 13. Germline V gives CDR1 SGHRS, CDR2 YFSETQ. The CDR3 region is CASSLKRGRDSHYEQYF. As DNA, the CDR3 is TGCGCCAGCAGCTTGAAACGTGGCAGGGACAGCCACTACGAGCAGTACTTC.

The chain couples TRBV19 to TRBJ1-1, with 8 positions matching TRBD1. CDR3 length equals 13 residues. Per the germline V gene, CDR1 is LNHDA and CDR2 is SQIVND (reference sequence). V lost 7 bases, J lost 11 bases, and 12 bases stayed unmatched. In nucleotides, the CDR3 is TGTGCCAGTACCCTAGGACAGGGTGGAGGGGCTTTCTTT. The encoded protein is CASTLGQGGGAFF.

The V call is TRBV4-2, the J call TRBJ2-1; 10 bases agree with TRBD2. Germline values: CDR1 LGHNA, CDR2 YNFKEQ. The CDR3 runs to 15 residues. After removal of 4 bases from V and 6 bases from J, the junction contained 6 bases not matched to a gene. For the CDR3, the DNA is TGTGCCAGCAGCCGGAATTTAGCGGGAGGCAATGAGCAGTTCTTC. Translating it yields CASSRNLAGGNEQFF.

The chain carries TRBV5-4 and TRBJ2-1; 9 nucleotides line up with TRBD2. Germline CDR1 is SGHNT and CDR2 is YYREEE (reference sequence). V was pared by 4 bases and J by 2 bases, with 4 bases of the junction left unmatched. The CDR3 contains 15 residues. CDR3 DNA: TGTGCCAGCAGCCCAACTAGCGGGCCCTACAATGAGCAGTTCTTC. It is translated as CASSPTSGPYNEQFF.

DNA for the CDR3: TGTGCCAGCAGAGTTCTCGGGGGCTACGAGCAGTACTTC. This encodes CASRVLGGYEQYF. The gene calls are TRBV2 and TRBJ2-7; possibly TRBD2 for D (6 bases). The CDR3 is made up of 13 amino acids. Trimming took off 6 bases at V and 3 bases at J, with 12 bases between the two ends. Germline CDR1 is SNHLY and CDR2 is FYNNEI.

J is TRBJ2-3 and V is TRBV11-3, with D perhaps TRBD2 (6 bases). CDR3 size: 13 residues. The V and J ends lost 4 bases and 3 bases respectively, with 8 bases between them. The germline V gene has CDR1 SGHNT and CDR2 YENEEA. In nucleotides, the CDR3 is TGTGCCAGCAGCTCCGGGGGAACAGATACGCAGTATTTT. It encodes CASSSGGTDTQYF. Full variable domain (outside the CDR3, taken from reference TRBV11-3 and TRBJ2-3): EAGVVQSPRYKIIEKKQPVAFWCNPISGHNTLYWYLQNLGQGPELLIRYENEEAVDDSQLPKDRFSAERLKGVDSTLKIQPAELGDSAVYLCASSSGGTDTQYFGPGTRLTVL.

This rearrangement joins TRBV5-4 to TRBJ1-1; no firm D call. Trimming left V 1 base short and J 1 base short, with 5 bases between. CDR1 and CDR2 from the germline V gene are SGHNT and YYREEE (reference sequence). The CDR3 has 13 residues. The CDR3 DNA reads as TGTGCCAGCAGCTTGTCTTCGAACACTGAAGCTTTCTTT. As protein: CASSLSSNTEAFF.

As DNA, the CDR3 is TGTGCCAGCTCACCAATCCCTTCCGGCAATCAGCCCCAGCATTTT. This encodes CASSPIPSGNQPQHF. The chain joins TRBV18 to TRBJ1-5; D unclear. Per the germline V gene, CDR1 is KGHSH and CDR2 is LQKENI. There are 15 residues in the CDR3. Between the trimmed V and J ends, which lost 2 bases and 2 bases, there was a span of 10 bases.

Written as DNA, the CDR3 is TGTGCCAGCAGTTTGACAAGTTGGGGCTACACCTTC. It yields the protein CASSLTSWGYTF. The chain is built from TRBV6-1 and TRBJ1-2; D remains ambiguous. CDR1 and CDR2 (germline): MNHNS, SASEGT. V lost 5 bases and J lost 8, with 12 bases in between. The CDR3 is 12 residues long.

The rearrangement links TRBV11-3 to TRBJ2-3, with 8 bases fitting TRBD2. Germline loops: CDR1 SGHNT, CDR2 YENEEA. The V gene end was trimmed by 6 bases and the J gene end by 2 bases; junction bases not matched to a gene: 4. This CDR3 contains 14 residues. The CDR3: CASSSGTATDTQYF. The DNA of the CDR3 is TGTGCCAGCAGTAGCGGGACCGCCACAGATACGCAGTATTTT.

The chain uses TRBV7-8 and TRBJ2-2, with 8 nucleotides matching TRBD1. The germline CDR1 and CDR2 sequences are SGHVS and FQNEAQ. This CDR3 spans 15 amino acids. J gave up 1 base and V 5 bases, and 3 bases lay outside the gene matches. As DNA, the CDR3 is TGTGCCAGCAGCCTCGGACAGGGGAACACCGGGGAGCTGTTTTTT. Amino acids: CASSLGQGNTGELFF.

The chain recombines TRBV6-1 with TRBJ1-1; a possible D gene is TRBD1 (5 bases). The V end lost 5 bases, the J end lost 4 bases, and 11 bases lay between the germline ends. There are 13 residues in the CDR3. CDR1 is MNHNS and CDR2 is SASEGT in the germline V gene. This chain's CDR3 is CASSRQILTEAFF. CDR3 sequence (DNA): TGTGCCAGCAGTAGACAGATTCTCACTGAAGCTTTCTTT.

Sample share makes this clone medium-sized. The chain couples TRBV16 to TRBJ2-1; D might be TRBD2 (6 bases). V lost 2 bases and J lost 0, with 11 bases in between. This CDR3 comprises 16 residues. Per the germline V gene, CDR1 is KGHSY and CDR2 is FQNENV. The CDR3 loop is CASSQGGASSYNEQFF. In nucleotides, the CDR3 is TGTGCCAGCAGCCAAGGCGGGGCCAGCTCCTACAATGAGCAGTTCTTC. The full variable domain, completed using reference TRBV16 and TRBJ2-1, is GEEVAQTPKHLVRGEGQKAKLYCAPIKGHSYVFWYQQVLKNEFKFLISFQNENVFDETGMPKERFSAKCLPNSPCSLEIQATKLEDSAVYFCASSQGGASSYNEQFFGPGTRLTVL.

The rearrangement uses TRBV5-6 and TRBJ1-1; D is uncertain. Germline V gene lookup returns CDR1 SGHDT and CDR2 YYEEEE. Trimming pared 0 bases from V and 1 base from J, leaving 4 bases between. The length of the CDR3 is 13 residues. The CDR3 DNA follows: TGTGCCAGCAGCTTGGGCAGGAACACTGAAGCTTTCTTT. Translation gives CASSLGRNTEAFF.

V and J are TRBV4-1 and TRBJ1-3, with 9 bases aligning to TRBD1. In germline, CDR1 is MGHRA, CDR2 YSYEKL. The CDR3 covers 16 residues. V gave up 4 bases and J gave up 4 bases; unmatched junction bases: 8. Here the CDR3 DNA reads TGCGCCAGCAGCCGACGGGGACAGGGATCCGGAAACACCATATATTTT. It codes for CASSRRGQGSGNTIYF.

V usage is TRBV5-6 and J usage is TRBJ1-2, with 7 bases that match TRBD1. The CDR3 is 14 residues long. The trim removed 2 bases at V and 3 bases at J, leaving 4 bases unmatched. CDR1 is SGHDT and CDR2 is YYEEEE in the germline V gene. The CDR3 nucleotides read TGTGCCAGCAGCTTTGGTGACAGGGACTATGGCTACACCTTC. Protein sequence: CASSFGDRDYGYTF.